This T cell receptor (beta chain) was retrieved from a study of cytomegalovirus exposure and HLA in healthy donors. The PCR employed 60 Vbeta primers together with 13 Jbeta primers. Measured with immunoSEQ multiplex PCR; TCRdb has only the in-frame clones, and not every one. The sample includes about 150,000 clones, 82% of them seen just once. Study findings and constraints: A later analysis reportedly found that, within productive TCRs, an Asian-associated ancestry cluster had fewer N-insertions than the mean observed across the approximately 700 donors. In a later analysis, HLA-associated TCR beta chains were more clonally expanded than equally common others.

Comment on this clone: Its cognate antigen is unknown.

The CDR3 contains 13 residues. Between the trimmed V and J ends, which lost 9 bases and 0 bases, there was a span of 9 bases. Germline CDR1 is MNHEY and CDR2 is SMNVEV (reference sequence). The clonotype comes from a woman between 45 and 60 years old in good health and CMV-seropositive. The chain has TRBV27 and TRBJ2-1; D gene unclear. Sequencing was done on a sample of PBMCs. CDR3: CASQLSSYNEQFF. CDR3 nucleotide sequence: TGTGCCAGTCAACTGAGCTCCTACAATGAGCAGTTCTTC.